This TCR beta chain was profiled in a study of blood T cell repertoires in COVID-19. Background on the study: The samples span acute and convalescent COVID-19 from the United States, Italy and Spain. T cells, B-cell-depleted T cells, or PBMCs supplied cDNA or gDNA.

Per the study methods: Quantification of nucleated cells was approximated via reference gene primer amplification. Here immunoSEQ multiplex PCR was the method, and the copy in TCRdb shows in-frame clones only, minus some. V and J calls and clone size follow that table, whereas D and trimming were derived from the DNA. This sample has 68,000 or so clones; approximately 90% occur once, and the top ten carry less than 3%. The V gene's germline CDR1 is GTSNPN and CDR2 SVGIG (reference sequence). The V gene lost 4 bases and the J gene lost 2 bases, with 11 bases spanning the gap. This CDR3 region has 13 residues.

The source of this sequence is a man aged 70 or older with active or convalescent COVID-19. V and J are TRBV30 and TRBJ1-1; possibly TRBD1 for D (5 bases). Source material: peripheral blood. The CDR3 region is CAWTHQGNTEAFF. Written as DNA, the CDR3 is TGTGCCTGGACTCATCAGGGAAACACTGAAGCTTTCTTT.